The 11 T cell receptor beta chains below come from one sample, sequenced in a study of blood T cell repertoires in COVID-19. The repertoire was sequenced with immunoSEQ multiplex PCR; TCRdb's copy has only in-frame clones and lacks some. Among approximately 130,000 clones listed, 86% were seen once. Specimen: peripheral blood. The source is a woman in her forties or fifties who had recovered from COVID-19.

This rearrangement joins TRBV15 to TRBJ2-3; 8 bases line up with TRBD2. Trimming removed 5 bases from V and 4 bases from J; junction bases left unmatched: 11. The CDR3 loop spans 16 amino acids. CDR1 and CDR2 from the germline V gene are LNHNV and YYDKDF (reference sequence). Here the CDR3 reads CATSAPGLGGPDTQYF. Here the CDR3 DNA reads TGTGCCACCAGCGCTCCGGGACTAGGAGGACCAGATACGCAGTATTTT. Based on the CDR3 plus reference TRBV15 and TRBJ2-3, the full variable domain is DAMVIQNPRYQVTQFGKPVTLSCSQTLNHNVMYWYQQKSSQAPKLLFHYYDKDFNNEADTPDNFQSRRPNTSFCFLDIRSPGLGDTAMYLCATSAPGLGGPDTQYFGPGTRLTVL.

V usage is TRBV27 and J usage is TRBJ2-2; possibly TRBD1 for D (6 bases). Germline values: CDR1 MNHEY, CDR2 SMNVEV (reference sequence). V lost 4 bases, J lost 0 bases, and 15 bases lay in between. This CDR3 region has 17 residues. The CDR3 loop is CASSSLRDIANTGELFF. The CDR3 DNA reads as TGTGCCAGCAGTTCACTCCGGGACATAGCGAACACCGGGGAGCTGTTTTTT.

J is TRBJ2-5 and V is TRBV3-1 (or the pseudogene TRBV3-2); 7 bases line up with TRBD1. Germline assignment: CDR1 LGHDT and CDR2 YNNKEL (reference sequence). After removal of 4 bases from V and 7 bases from J, the junction contained 12 bases not matched to a gene. This CDR3 has 15 amino acids. The CDR3 DNA reads as TGTGCCAGCAGCCGACAACGACAGGGACGGGGGACCCAGTACTTC. Amino acids: CASSRQRQGRGTQYF.

In this sample, this clone turned up a few times. The chain is built from TRBV5-6 and TRBJ2-4, with 7 bases matching TRBD1. Germline CDR1 reads SGHDT; CDR2 reads YYEEEE. The trim removed 3 bases at V and 7 bases at J, leaving 7 bases unmatched. The length of the CDR3 is 14 residues. CDR3 nucleotides: TGTGCCAGCAGCTCTTTACAGGGGTTCAACATTCAGTACTTC. Residues: CASSSLQGFNIQYF. The whole variable domain, remainder taken from reference TRBV5-6 and TRBJ2-4, is DAGVTQSPTHLIKTRGQQVTLRCSPKSGHDTVSWYQQALGQGPQFIFQYYEEEERQRGNFPDRFSGHQFPNYSSELNVNALLLGDSALYLCASSSLQGFNIQYFGAGTRLSVL.

This clone was detected only a few times. The CDR3 is CASSLGPPGRDTQYF. CDR3 sequence (DNA): TGTGCCAGCAGCTTAGGACCTCCGGGGAGAGATACGCAGTATTTT. The gene calls are TRBV5-6 and TRBJ2-3, with a weak D call TRBD2 (5 bases). CDR1 and CDR2 (germline): SGHDT, YYEEEE. The ends were cut back, 2 bases at V and 5 bases at J, with 15 bases in the middle. The CDR3 is made up of 15 amino acids.

The rearrangement uses TRBV5-5 and TRBJ2-5; D perhaps matches TRBD1 (5 bases). From germline, CDR1 is SGHKS and CDR2 YYEKEE (reference sequence). This CDR3 is built from 18 residues. V was shortened by 0 bases and J by 0 bases, with 18 bases between the two germline ends. This CDR3 is CASSLGKAQGSYQETQYF. The DNA of the CDR3 is TGTGCCAGCAGCTTGGGCAAGGCGCAGGGCTCGTACCAAGAGACCCAGTACTTC.

The rearrangement joins TRBV6-5 to TRBJ1-1; 7 bases are shared with TRBD1. The CDR3 is 15 residues long. V lost 6 bases, J lost 0 bases, and 7 bases stayed unmatched. Germline loops: CDR1 MNHEY, CDR2 SVGAGI. The CDR3 sequence is CASRVGTVMNTEAFF. CDR3 nucleotides: TGTGCCAGCAGAGTCGGGACAGTAATGAACACTGAAGCTTTCTTT.

The V call is TRBV9, the J call TRBJ2-7; tentatively, D is TRBD2 (5 bases). Deletions cut 3 bases from V and 0 bases from J, with 10 bases between. CDR3 length: 14 amino acids. CDR1 and CDR2 from the germline V gene are SGDLS and YYNGEE. CDR3 DNA sequence: TGTGCCAGCAGCGCCGGACTGAGCTCCTACGAGCAGTACTTC. As protein: CASSAGLSSYEQYF.

This chain links TRBV3-1 (or the pseudogene TRBV3-2) with TRBJ2-2, with TRBD2 identical over 9 bases. The junction had 11 bases not matched to a gene; V was cut back by 0 bases and J by 3 bases. Germline V gene sequence: CDR1 LGHDT, CDR2 YNNKEL (reference sequence). This CDR3 comprises 19 residues. The CDR3, as DNA: TGTGCCAGCAGCCAAGAGGGGCCTGCGGGAGGGAGGGACACCGGGGAGCTGTTTTTT. Encoded protein: CASSQEGPAGGRDTGELFF.

This clone was counted only a few times. The V call is TRBV11-1, the J call TRBJ1-2; D remains ambiguous. This CDR3 region has 16 residues. V was pared by 5 bases and J by 8 bases, with 24 bases between. Germline V gives CDR1 SGHAT, CDR2 FQDESV (reference sequence). CDR3 bases: TGTGCCAGCAGCCCCGGGGAAGGACTCCCCGGTAGGGGCTACACCTTC. Protein: CASSPGEGLPGRGYTF.

This clone was found once. J is TRBJ2-3 and V is TRBV13; 7 bases fit TRBD2. The CDR3 loop spans 13 amino acids. V dropped 5 bases and J dropped 7; count of bases not matched to a gene: 6. Germline CDR1 and CDR2: PRHDT and FYEKMQ (reference sequence). In DNA form, the CDR3 reads TGTGCCAGCAGCACAAGGACTAGAAATACGCAGTATTTT. Protein: CASSTRTRNTQYF.